The 13 T cell receptor beta chains listed next were all sequenced from one sample in a study of T cells in Graves' hyperthyroidism and ophthalmopathy. Researchers took RNA transcripts and amplified the TCR beta CDR3 regions from them. An initial round of RT-PCR targeting the TCR CDR3 relied on the HTBI primer set. One entry per CDR3 protein, called by TCRdb with MiXCR from the multiplex PCR reads. This sample yields about 590,000 distinct CDR3 sequences, of which approximately 14% are seen a single time; roughly 7.3% belongs to the top ten. Input material: blood. The receptor set was obtained from a woman between 25 and 40 years old with Graves' hyperthyroidism.

This clonotype was seen at least ten times. The genes are TRBV5-1 and TRBJ2-7; 10 bases line up with TRBD2. The germline V gene has CDR1 SGHRS and CDR2 YFSETQ. With 1 base clipped from V and 2 bases from J, the junction kept 6 bases outside the gene matches. The CDR3 runs to 16 residues. CDR3 in DNA: TGCGCCAGCAGCTTGAGTCTAGCGGGAGTTCCCTACGAGCAGTACTTC. It specifies CASSLSLAGVPYEQYF.

This clonotype was seen only a few times. V gene TRBV6-5 combines with J gene TRBJ2-3; 7 positions match TRBD2. The CDR3 loop spans 14 amino acids. After removal of 2 bases from V and 2 bases from J, the junction contained 1 base not matched to a gene. Germline assignment: CDR1 MNHEY and CDR2 SVGAGI. The CDR3: CASSYGGDTDTQYF. The CDR3, as DNA: TGTGCCAGCAGTTACGGGGGGGACACAGATACGCAGTATTTT.

This clonotype appeared many times. This rearrangement joins TRBV28 to TRBJ2-3, with D maybe TRBD2 (6 bases). Germline values: CDR1 MDHEN, CDR2 SYDVKM. V lost 2 bases and J lost 4, with 19 bases in between. The length of the CDR3 is 17 residues. CDR3 in DNA: TGTGCCAGCAGTTTAACGGCGGGACCCGGGGGAGCAGATACGCAGTATTTT. It yields the protein CASSLTAGPGGADTQYF. The whole variable domain, filled in from reference TRBV28 and TRBJ2-3, reads DVKVTQSSRYLVKRTGEKVFLECVQDMDHENMFWYRQDPGLGLRLIYFSYDVKMKEKGDIPEGYSVSREKKERFSLILESASTNQTSMYLCASSLTAGPGGADTQYFGPGTRLTVL.

This chain uses TRBV20-1 with TRBJ2-1; TRBD1 matches at 7 bases. The length of the CDR3 is 14 residues. Looked up from germline, CDR1 is DFQATT and CDR2 is SNEGSKA (reference sequence). V lost 7 bases, J lost 4 bases, and 10 bases stayed unmatched. CDR3 residues: CSVQGPGPYNEQFF. The CDR3 nucleotides are TGCAGTGTACAGGGGCCGGGACCTTACAATGAGCAGTTCTTC.

CDR3 region: CAPALVLGGLTDTQYF. CDR3 sequence (DNA): TGTGCCCCAGCGTTGGTGTTAGGGGGATTAACAGATACGCAGTATTTT. The chain has TRBV7-9 and TRBJ2-3; D is perhaps TRBD1 (6 bases). This CDR3 region has 16 residues. Per germline, CDR1 SEHNR and CDR2 FQNEAQ (reference sequence). V gave up 11 bases and J gave up 3 bases, with 24 bases separating them.

The chain uses TRBV27 and TRBJ1-2; 7 bases are shared with TRBD1. There are 12 residues in the CDR3. Germline values: CDR1 MNHEY, CDR2 SMNVEV (reference sequence). V gave up 11 bases and J gave up 3 bases; unmatched junction bases: 6. CDR3 in DNA: TGTGCCTCCCGGGACAGACACTATGGCTACACCTTC. As protein: CASRDRHYGYTF.

CDR3 nucleotide sequence: TGTGCCACCGCTCTGGCAGCCCCCTACGAGCAGTACTTC. This gives the protein CATALAAPYEQYF. This chain uses TRBV15 with TRBJ2-7; D remains unclear. The germline V gene encodes CDR1 LNHNV and CDR2 YYDKDF (reference sequence). The V gene lost 8 bases and the J gene lost 2 bases, with 13 bases spanning the gap. CDR3 length: 13 residues.

The V call is TRBV13, the J call TRBJ1-1; the D is unclear. Deletions cut 11 bases from V and 0 bases from J, with 13 bases between. The CDR3 consists of 13 residues. CDR1 PRHDT and CDR2 FYEKMQ come from the germline V gene (reference sequence). The CDR3 reads CAALDGLNTEAFF. CDR3 DNA: TGTGCCGCACTGGACGGGTTGAACACTGAAGCTTTCTTT.

This chain uses TRBV11-2 with TRBJ1-2, with 7 bases identical to TRBD1. CDR3 length: 14 amino acids. Looked up from germline, CDR1 is SGHAT and CDR2 is FQNNGV. V gave up 4 bases and J gave up 2 bases; unmatched junction bases: 4. This CDR3 is CASSSLDRNYGYTF. The CDR3 nucleotides are TGTGCCAGCAGCTCGTTGGACAGGAACTATGGCTACACCTTC.

This clonotype was detected ten times or more. V usage is TRBV7-2 and J usage is TRBJ1-1; the D is unclear. The CDR3 has 13 amino acids. V lost 4 bases to trimming and J lost 0 bases, with 6 bases between them. Looked up from germline, CDR1 is SGHTA and CDR2 is FQGNSA. The DNA for the CDR3 is TGTGCCAGCAGCTCGAGCATGAACACTGAAGCTTTCTTT. This sequence encodes CASSSSMNTEAFF.

The chain links TRBV29-1 to TRBJ2-5; 7 positions match TRBD2. Trimming at V came to 6 bases and at J to 0 bases, leaving 19 bases not matched to a gene. In germline, CDR1 is SQVTM, CDR2 ANQGSEA. This CDR3 is built from 18 residues. The CDR3 reads CSVEHGRDYRSNQETQYF. CDR3 coding DNA: TGCAGCGTAGAGCATGGTAGGGACTACCGAAGTAACCAAGAGACCCAGTACTTC.

This clonotype occurred a few times. The chain has TRBV6-6 and TRBJ1-2, with 8 nucleotides matching TRBD1. The junction had 7 bases not matched to a gene; V was cut back by 0 bases and J by 4 bases. The CDR3 has 16 amino acids. Germline values: CDR1 MNHNY, CDR2 SVGAGI (reference sequence). The CDR3 region has the DNA TGTGCCAGCAGTTACTCAGGGGCAGGGGGCCTCTATGGCTACACCTTC. Translating gives CASSYSGAGGLYGYTF.

This clonotype was counted at least ten times. The J gene is TRBJ2-1, the V gene TRBV18; 13 bases are shared with TRBD2. Germline-derived CDR1 and CDR2 are KGHSH and LQKENI. CDR3 length: 15 residues. With 8 bases clipped from V and 5 bases from J, the junction kept 6 bases outside the gene matches. The CDR3 sequence is CASSPGTSGNNEQFF. CDR3 sequence (DNA): TGTGCCAGCAGCCCGGGGACTAGCGGGAACAATGAGCAGTTCTTC. Supplemented by reference TRBV18 and TRBJ2-1, the full variable domain reads NAGVMQNPRHLVRRRGQEARLRCSPMKGHSHVYWYRQLPEEGLKFMVYLQKENIIDESGMPKERFSAEFPKEGPSILRIQQVVRGDSAAYFCASSPGTSGNNEQFFGPGTRLTVL.